What follows are 13 T cell receptor beta chains derived from one specimen sequenced in a study of blood T cell repertoires in COVID-19. Here immunoSEQ multiplex PCR was the method, and the copy in TCRdb shows in-frame clones only, minus some. The sample has approximately 250,000 clones; 86% are singletons. Source material: peripheral blood. These receptors came from a man aged 25-45 years with active or convalescent COVID-19.

This clone was seen a single time. This may stem from a read error, because a much larger clone lies one nucleotide away. This rearrangement joins TRBV6-4 to TRBJ1-1; no clear D gene. Trimming stripped 3 bases from V and 1 base from J, with 6 bases between. Germline-derived CDR1 and CDR2 are MRHNA and SNTAGT. The CDR3 is 13 residues long. The CDR3 here is CASSEQKNTEAFF. Written as DNA, the CDR3 is TGTGCCAGCAGTGAACAGAAGAACACTGAAGCTTTCTTT.

The rearrangement uses TRBV3-1 (or the pseudogene TRBV3-2) and TRBJ2-1, with D possibly TRBD2 on 6 matching bases. Germline CDR1 reads LGHDT; CDR2 reads YNNKEL (reference sequence). The CDR3 is made up of 14 amino acids. The V and J ends lost 3 bases and 6 bases respectively, with 12 bases between them. This CDR3 is CASSHRRTINEQFF. In nucleotides, the CDR3 is TGTGCCAGCAGCCATAGGCGGACTATCAATGAGCAGTTCTTC.

The V call is TRBV5-4, the J call TRBJ2-1, with 13 bases matching TRBD2. The CDR3 consists of 19 residues. V trimming: 4 bases; J trimming: 5 bases; junction bases outside the gene matches: 15. The germline V gene has CDR1 SGHNT and CDR2 YYREEE (reference sequence). CDR3 sequence (DNA): TGTGCCAGCAGCACCCACTTGGCACTAGCGGGGGGGGAAGACAATGAGCAGTTCTTC. It encodes CASSTHLALAGGEDNEQFF.

The chain employs TRBV27 and TRBJ1-5, with 9 bases lining up with TRBD1. Trimming cost V 3 bases and J 5 bases; bases outside gene matches: 2. CDR1 is MNHEY, CDR2 SMNVEV, per germline (reference sequence). CDR3 length: 14 amino acids. DNA for the CDR3: TGTGCCAGCAGTTTCCGGGACAGGGATCAGCCCCAGCATTTT. Its protein product is CASSFRDRDQPQHF.

This clone was picked up one time. The V call is TRBV2, the J call TRBJ1-1, with 7 bases fitting TRBD1. Germline CDR1 SNHLY, CDR2 FYNNEI. Unmatched junction bases numbered 11, after V lost 6 bases and J lost 4 bases. The CDR3 is 15 amino acids. The CDR3: CASRLKGARVTEAFF. As DNA, the CDR3 is TGTGCCAGCAGGCTTAAGGGGGCGCGTGTCACTGAAGCTTTCTTT.

This clone was counted many times. This chain joins TRBV18 and TRBJ1-3, with 8 bases identical to TRBD1. Trimming removed 3 bases from V and 2 bases from J; junction bases left unmatched: 3. CDR1 is KGHSH and CDR2 is LQKENI in the germline V gene. This CDR3 is built from 15 residues. The CDR3: CASSPGQVAGNTIYF. In nucleotides, the CDR3 is TGTGCCAGCTCACCGGGACAGGTAGCTGGAAACACCATATATTTT.

This clone was detected once. The V and J genes are TRBV9 and TRBJ2-1; 8 bases map to TRBD2. CDR1 SGDLS and CDR2 YYNGEE come from the germline V gene. V lost 4 bases and J lost 1; bases outside the gene matches: 13. This CDR3 region has 18 residues. CDR3 DNA: TGTGCCAGCAGCCCACAGATTCCGGGACTAGGTTCCTACAATGAGCAGTTCTTC. This translates into CASSPQIPGLGSYNEQFF.

The V and J genes are TRBV19 and TRBJ2-1; 7 bases match TRBD1. Unmatched junction bases numbered 2, after V lost 3 bases and J lost 0 bases. The CDR3 is 15 residues long. Germline CDR1 LNHDA, CDR2 SQIVND (reference sequence). CDR3 in amino acids: CASSIGQDSYNEQFF. CDR3 sequence (DNA): TGTGCCAGTAGTATTGGACAGGACTCCTACAATGAGCAGTTCTTC.

V is TRBV11-2 and J is TRBJ2-1; tentative D call: TRBD2 (6 bases). The V gene's germline CDR1 is SGHAT and CDR2 FQNNGV. V shed 6 bases and J shed 5 bases, with 17 bases lying between them. CDR3 length: 15 amino acids. In DNA, the CDR3 is TGTGCCAGCAGTTATCATCCGTCGGGGGACAATGAGCAGTTCTTC. Translation gives CASSYHPSGDNEQFF.

V is TRBV10-3 and J is TRBJ1-1; D gene uncertain. Germline-derived CDR1 and CDR2 are ENHRY and SYGVKD. V was trimmed by 6 bases and J by 1 base, leaving 15 bases between them. The CDR3 has 15 residues. CDR3 residues: CAISSRGTGNTEAFF. The CDR3 nucleotides are TGTGCCATCAGCTCCCGGGGTACGGGGAACACTGAAGCTTTCTTT.

The rearrangement links TRBV27 to TRBJ1-6; D is unclear. V gave up 3 bases and J gave up 5 bases, with 11 bases separating them. This CDR3 region has 15 residues. Germline V CDR1 and CDR2: MNHEY, SMNVEV (reference sequence). CDR3 bases: TGTGCCAGCAGTTTGAACAGACCTAATAATTCACCCCTCCACTTT. It encodes CASSLNRPNNSPLHF.

The chain links TRBV2 to TRBJ1-4; possibly TRBD1 for D (5 bases). V dropped 6 bases and J dropped 2 bases, with 16 bases sitting between them. Germline V gene sequence: CDR1 SNHLY, CDR2 FYNNEI. The CDR3 is 16 residues long. The CDR3: CASSGGMGVTNEKLFF. CDR3 bases: TGTGCCAGCAGCGGGGGGATGGGAGTTACTAATGAAAAACTGTTTTTT.

The chain couples TRBV5-4 to TRBJ1-1; unclear D gene. The CDR3 has 14 residues. Germline loops: CDR1 SGHNT, CDR2 YYREEE (reference sequence). V was trimmed by 7 bases and J by 0 bases, leaving 13 bases between them. The DNA for the CDR3 is TGTGCCAGCGCTAGGGAGGGCTTGAACACTGAAGCTTTCTTT. It translates to CASAREGLNTEAFF.